These T cell receptor beta chains were read from a single sample in a study of blood T cell repertoires in COVID-19. Here immunoSEQ multiplex PCR was the method, and the copy in TCRdb shows in-frame clones only, minus some. The data hold 130,000 or so clones, with about 84% observed a single time. Material: peripheral blood. The source of these receptors is a woman aged 55-69 years with acute or convalescent COVID-19. Each CDR3 is given without its conserved first and last residue. Fields, in order: CDR3 protein, D gene, CDR3 length, J gene, V gene. D genes are given only for firm matches.

CDR3: ASSLQGGANEKLF
D: TRBD1
length: 13
J: TRBJ1-4
V: TRBV7-2

CDR3: ATSDLGQGVDGYT
D: TRBD1
length: 13
J: TRBJ1-2
V: TRBV24-1

CDR3: ASSLLVTASVDDGYT
D: -
length: 15
J: TRBJ1-2
V: TRBV7-9

CDR3: ASSVDALSAGNTIY
D: -
length: 14
J: TRBJ1-3
V: TRBV9

CDR3: ASLPGGLAQYNEQF
D: TRBD2
length: 14
J: TRBJ2-1
V: TRBV5-6

CDR3: ASSVTGVKSGYT
D: TRBD1
length: 12
J: TRBJ1-2
V: TRBV27

CDR3: AISDGTVNTEAF
D: TRBD1
length: 12
J: TRBJ1-1
V: TRBV10-3

CDR3: ASSDDSTEAF
D: -
length: 10
J: TRBJ1-1
V: TRBV2

CDR3: ATGRGNNSPLH
D: -
length: 11
J: TRBJ1-6
V: TRBV19

CDR3: ASSGEVGKLF
D: -
length: 10
J: TRBJ1-4
V: TRBV9

CDR3: ASSEPPRTGSKMHEQF
D: TRBD1
length: 16
J: TRBJ2-1
V: TRBV10-2

CDR3: ASSLQTSSNEQF
D: -
length: 12
J: TRBJ2-1
V: TRBV5-1

CDR3: ASSLTSGGGQPQH
D: -
length: 13
J: TRBJ1-5
V: TRBV11-2

CDR3: ASSLGSLAEAF
D: -
length: 11
J: TRBJ1-1
V: TRBV7-2

CDR3: ASSRSSGILAKNIQY
D: -
length: 15
J: TRBJ2-4
V: TRBV6-6

CDR3: AWSGLVNTEAF
D: -
length: 11
J: TRBJ1-1
V: TRBV30

CDR3: ASSLEGGYSEQF
D: -
length: 12
J: TRBJ2-1
V: TRBV7-9

CDR3: ASSSPNSYGYT
D: -
length: 11
J: TRBJ1-2
V: TRBV6-5

CDR3: ASSEFSVGIQY
D: -
length: 11
J: TRBJ2-4
V: TRBV2

CDR3: SVTPGAYNEQF
D: -
length: 11
J: TRBJ2-1
V: TRBV29-1

CDR3: ASSYQGNTIY
D: -
length: 10
J: TRBJ1-3
V: TRBV12-3/TRBV12-4

CDR3: ASSALTGGPRRTEAF
D: TRBD1
length: 15
J: TRBJ1-1
V: TRBV27

CDR3: ASSPSGGTGNTIY
D: TRBD1
length: 13
J: TRBJ1-3
V: TRBV7-2

CDR3: ASSSGQGYGYT
D: -
length: 11
J: TRBJ1-2
V: TRBV12-3/TRBV12-4

CDR3: ASSLRDRSF
D: TRBD1
length: 9
J: TRBJ1-1
V: TRBV28

CDR3: ASSLAASGTSEQF
D: TRBD2
length: 13
J: TRBJ2-1
V: TRBV5-4

CDR3: ASTNSGELF
D: -
length: 9
J: TRBJ2-2
V: TRBV5-1

CDR3: ASSQRGGLAGKDTQY
D: TRBD2
length: 15
J: TRBJ2-3
V: TRBV3-1/TRBV3-2

CDR3: ASSTLTFLQGGGQPQH
D: -
length: 16
J: TRBJ1-5
V: TRBV21-1

CDR3: ASSFYEYEQY
D: -
length: 10
J: TRBJ2-7
V: TRBV28

CDR3: ATSVTSGGAEQF
D: TRBD2
length: 12
J: TRBJ2-1
V: TRBV24-1

CDR3: ASSSKQGSIAF
D: -
length: 11
J: TRBJ1-1
V: TRBV7-9

CDR3: ASSAIQGSGYEQY
D: TRBD1
length: 13
J: TRBJ2-7
V: TRBV5-1

CDR3: SASTGTPGDGSPLH
D: -
length: 14
J: TRBJ1-6
V: TRBV20-1

CDR3: SVYRGPLPSRTEAF
D: TRBD1
length: 14
J: TRBJ1-1
V: TRBV29-1

CDR3: ASSEAPGQGELLH
D: TRBD1
length: 13
J: TRBJ1-6
V: TRBV6-1

CDR3: ASSGGLDRKETQY
D: TRBD2
length: 13
J: TRBJ2-5
V: TRBV5-8

CDR3: AIGAPSSYNSPLH
D: -
length: 13
J: TRBJ1-6
V: TRBV10-3

CDR3: ASSLGGGEETQY
D: TRBD2
length: 12
J: TRBJ2-5
V: TRBV5-5

CDR3: ASSLSTTGDGGYT
D: TRBD1
length: 13
J: TRBJ1-2
V: TRBV27

CDR3: ASSPGTGYEQY
D: TRBD1
length: 11
J: TRBJ2-7
V: TRBV27

CDR3: ASSLSQATDGYT
D: -
length: 12
J: TRBJ1-2
V: TRBV11-2

CDR3: ASSLTGSTEAF
D: -
length: 11
J: TRBJ1-1
V: TRBV19

CDR3: ASSLGTAGELF
D: -
length: 11
J: TRBJ2-2
V: TRBV7-8

CDR3: ASSFTSGGAPETQY
D: TRBD2
length: 14
J: TRBJ2-5
V: TRBV11-2